The 24 T cell receptor beta chains below come from one sample, sequenced in a study of T cell repertoires in cytomegalovirus infection (dated by TCRdb to the late 2010s). Sequenced on an Illumina HiSeq 1500. TCRdb trimmed public reads at Q25 via fastp, called clones via MiXCR and kept in-frame beta chains. All rows with the same CDR3 protein become a single entry with the most common DNA and genes. Here the sample has roughly 230,000 distinct CDR3 sequences; 22% occur a single time. 15% to 20% of the sample rests with the top ten. Sequencing was done on a sample of CD8+ T cells from PBMCs. The receptors derive from a human donor in good health (CMV status not recorded). Some clones in this sample may be carry-over from other donors' samples.

The table lists this clonotype with a count of one. V gene TRBV7-3 combines with J gene TRBJ2-3; TRBD2 is a possible D gene (6 bases). V lost 0 bases and J 2 bases, leaving 9 bases between the germline ends. The germline V gene encodes CDR1 SGHTA and CDR2 FQGTGA. The CDR3 extends over 15 amino acids. DNA of the CDR3: TGTGCCAGCAGCTTAACAGGCGGGACCACAGATACGCAGTATTTT. This gives the protein CASSLTGGTTDTQYF.

This chain joins TRBV6-6 and TRBJ2-3; TRBD1 matches 9 bases. The trim removed 6 bases at V and 1 base at J, leaving 8 bases unmatched. The CDR3 spans 16 residues. CDR1 and CDR2 from the germline V gene are MNHNY and SVGAGI (reference sequence). CDR3 in DNA: TGTGCCAGCAGCCCCACAGGGGGCGCCGGCACAGATACGCAGTATTTT. This translates into CASSPTGGAGTDTQYF.

The chain employs TRBV20-1 and TRBJ2-7, with D maybe TRBD1 (7 bases). V shed 0 bases and J shed 2 bases, with 14 bases lying between them. Germline assignment: CDR1 DFQATT and CDR2 SNEGSKA (reference sequence). There are 15 residues in the CDR3. The CDR3: CSAREEGARTYEQYF. The CDR3 DNA reads TGCAGTGCTAGAGAGGAGGGGGCGAGAACCTACGAGCAGTACTTC.

The J gene is TRBJ1-3, the V gene TRBV28; the D gene is possibly TRBD1 (5 bases). The CDR3 totals 16 residues. Trimming took off 5 bases at V and 0 bases at J, with 14 bases between the two ends. The germline V gene has CDR1 MDHEN and CDR2 SYDVKM. CDR3: CASSIPDRFSGNTIYF. The DNA for the CDR3 is TGTGCCAGCAGTATCCCCGACAGATTCTCTGGAAACACCATATATTTT.

There are a few counts of this clonotype. The chain combines TRBV28 with TRBJ2-3; D unclear. Between the trimmed V and J ends, which lost 6 bases and 6 bases, there was a span of 10 bases. This CDR3 contains 12 residues. Germline lookup yields CDR1 MDHEN and CDR2 SYDVKM. CDR3 nucleotides: TGTGCCAGCAGCCAAGCATCGGATACGCAGTATTTT. Translation: CASSQASDTQYF.

This clonotype rates as large. The chain is built from TRBV11-1 and TRBJ1-1; D remains ambiguous. Deletions cut 1 base from V and 7 bases from J, with 13 bases between. The germline CDR1 and CDR2 sequences are SGHAT and FQDESV (reference sequence). CDR3 length equals 14 residues. The DNA of the CDR3 is TGTGCCAGCAGCTTAGGGGGTGTGAATGTTGAAGCTTTCTTT. It codes for CASSLGGVNVEAFF.

This clonotype was counted many times. The chain employs TRBV12-3 or TRBV12-4 and TRBJ1-3; no clear D gene. CDR3 size: 16 residues. V lost 3 bases, J lost 0 bases, and 12 bases lay in between. CDR3 nucleotides: TGTGCCAGCAGTTTCCCGGACCAGAGCTCTGGAAACACCATATATTTT. It yields the protein CASSFPDQSSGNTIYF.

The sample holds many counts of this clonotype. This rearrangement joins TRBV7-2 to TRBJ2-1; possibly TRBD2 for D (5 bases). This CDR3 comprises 16 residues. Trimming pared 2 bases from V and 0 bases from J, leaving 11 bases between. From germline, CDR1 is SGHTA and CDR2 FQGNSA. The CDR3 sequence: CASSLKASNSYNEQFF. In DNA form, the CDR3 reads TGTGCCAGCAGCTTAAAGGCTAGCAACTCCTACAATGAGCAGTTCTTC.

This clonotype was detected a few times. V and J are TRBV7-6 and TRBJ2-7; 7 bases map to TRBD2. This CDR3 is built from 14 residues. Germline values: CDR1 SGHVS, CDR2 FNYEAQ. Trimming at V came to 4 bases and at J to 0 bases, leaving 3 bases not matched to a gene. The CDR3 nucleotides read TGTGCCAGCAGCTCCGGGACTACCTCCTACGAGCAGTACTTC. Its translation is CASSSGTTSYEQYF.

The chain couples TRBV4-1 to TRBJ1-2; D gene uncertain. V was pared by 1 base and J by 8 bases, with 14 bases between. There are 14 residues in the CDR3. The germline V gene encodes CDR1 MGHRA and CDR2 YSYEKL. The CDR3 DNA is TGCGCCAGCAGCCAAGGGACTGCCGGTCACGGCTACACCTTC. The encoded protein is CASSQGTAGHGYTF.

This clonotype turned up a few times. The J gene is TRBJ2-1, the V gene TRBV11-2; D is undetermined. Germline CDR1 SGHAT, CDR2 FQNNGV. V lost 5 bases, J lost 10 bases, and 9 bases lay in between. This CDR3 spans 11 amino acids. As DNA, the CDR3 is TGTGCCAGCAGCCATCCGCCAGAGCAGTTCTTC. It specifies CASSHPPEQFF.

The genes are TRBV20-1 and TRBJ2-7, with 7 bases that match TRBD1. Germline V CDR1 and CDR2: DFQATT, SNEGSKA (reference sequence). The CDR3 totals 14 residues. The J segment lost 1 base and the V segment lost 0 bases, leaving 3 bases of the junction unmatched. CDR3 sequence: CSARDFRGSYEQYF. The CDR3 bases are TGCAGTGCTAGAGATTTCAGGGGGTCCTACGAGCAGTACTTC.

This clonotype was found a few times. V is TRBV14 and J is TRBJ2-1; 7 bases agree with TRBD1. This CDR3 is built from 16 residues. In germline, CDR1 is SGHDN, CDR2 FVKESK. The J segment lost 3 bases and the V segment lost 0 bases, leaving 5 bases of the junction unmatched. For the CDR3, the DNA is TGTGCCAGCAGCCAAGAATTCGGGACAGTCTACAATGAGCAGTTCTTC. It encodes CASSQEFGTVYNEQFF.

The chain employs TRBV20-1 and TRBJ2-4, with D perhaps matching TRBD1 (6 bases). CDR1 and CDR2 from the germline V gene are DFQATT and SNEGSKA (reference sequence). The germline V and J ends were trimmed by 1 base and 5 bases, with 15 bases remaining between them. The CDR3 extends over 15 amino acids. In DNA form, the CDR3 reads TGCAGTGCTAGAGGTGGACAGCGAGGGGAAAACATTCAGTACTTC. This sequence encodes CSARGGQRGENIQYF.

This chain connects TRBV27 to TRBJ2-1, with 10 bases identical to TRBD2. The CDR3 sequence is 15 residues long. V was clipped by 5 bases and J by 4 bases; unmatched bases: 5. The germline V gene encodes CDR1 MNHEY and CDR2 SMNVEV (reference sequence). For the CDR3, the DNA is TGTGCCAGCAGTCCGTGGACTAGCGGTTACAATGAGCAGTTCTTC. This codes for CASSPWTSGYNEQFF.

This clonotype appeared many times. This sequence joins TRBV12-3 or TRBV12-4 and TRBJ2-1, with D possibly being TRBD2 (6 bases). Trimming pared 6 bases from V and 0 bases from J, leaving 12 bases between. The CDR3 loop spans 15 amino acids. CDR3 nucleotides: TGTGCCAGCAGGCTCGGGGGTGCCTCCTACAATGAGCAGTTCTTC. As protein: CASRLGGASYNEQFF.

The chain links TRBV19 to TRBJ1-1; a possible D gene is TRBD1 (5 bases). CDR1 is LNHDA and CDR2 is SQIVND in the germline V gene (reference sequence). This CDR3 contains 11 residues. Trimming cost V 9 bases and J 8 bases, with 13 bases left between them. The CDR3 loop reads CASARVPEAFF. In DNA, the CDR3 is TGTGCCAGCGCCAGGGTCCCAGAAGCTTTCTTT.

This clonotype was found many times. The CDR3 is CSVGAERTDTQYF. DNA of the CDR3: TGCAGCGTTGGCGCGGAACGCACAGATACGCAGTATTTT. The chain joins TRBV29-1 to TRBJ2-3; D unclear. CDR1 and CDR2 from the germline V gene are SQVTM and ANQGSEA. The CDR3 is 13 amino acids. V shed 4 bases and J shed 1 base, with 9 bases lying between them.

The chain uses TRBV11-2 and TRBJ1-2, with a weak D call TRBD1 (5 bases). The CDR3 runs to 14 residues. CDR1 and CDR2 from the germline V gene are SGHAT and FQNNGV. Between the trimmed V and J ends, which lost 3 bases and 8 bases, there was a span of 16 bases. In DNA, the CDR3 is TGTGCCAGCAGCTTTTGGGGAGCGGGGCTAGGCTACACCTTC. Protein sequence: CASSFWGAGLGYTF.

The CDR3 loop reads CASSTHRDNEQFF. In DNA form, the CDR3 reads TGTGCCAGCAGCACCCACCGGGACAATGAGCAGTTCTTC. The rearrangement uses TRBV7-9 and TRBJ2-1; the D is unclear. CDR3 length equals 13 residues. Trimming cost V 5 bases and J 5 bases, with 10 bases left between them. The germline V gene encodes CDR1 SEHNR and CDR2 FQNEAQ (reference sequence).

This clonotype was detected only a few times. J is TRBJ2-1 and V is TRBV6-2 or TRBV6-3; weak D call: TRBD2 (5 bases). The CDR3 length is 16 residues. V lost 0 bases and J 0 bases, leaving 9 bases between the germline ends. The germline gives CDR1 MNHEY, CDR2 SVGEGT. The CDR3 DNA sequence: TGTGCCAGCAGTTACTCGATAGGGAGCTCCTACAATGAGCAGTTCTTC. Translation gives CASSYSIGSSYNEQFF.

The chain has TRBV7-9 and TRBJ2-7, with D unresolved. The CDR3 has 12 residues. Per the germline V gene, CDR1 is SEHNR and CDR2 is FQNEAQ (reference sequence). Between the trimmed V and J ends, which lost 11 bases and 9 bases, there was a span of 20 bases. In DNA, the CDR3 is TGTGCCGGCCACACTCGGTCCTCGGGGCAGTACTTC. As protein: CAGHTRSSGQYF.

The chain joins TRBV5-1 to TRBJ2-1; 8 bases are shared with TRBD1. The CDR3 runs 15 residues. With 4 bases clipped from V and 3 bases from J, the junction kept 6 bases outside the gene matches. Germline loops: CDR1 SGHRS, CDR2 YFSETQ. As DNA, the CDR3 is TGCGCCAGCAGCCCCGCCGGGACAGGCTACAATGAGCAGTTCTTC. Protein: CASSPAGTGYNEQFF.

This clonotype came up a few times. This chain uses TRBV7-9 with TRBJ2-7, with D maybe TRBD1 (5 bases). This CDR3 contains 13 residues. V dropped 1 base and J dropped 5 bases, with 9 bases sitting between them. Per germline, CDR1 SEHNR and CDR2 FQNEAQ (reference sequence). CDR3 sequence reads: CASSLVSRDEQYF. As DNA, the CDR3 is TGTGCCAGCAGCTTAGTGAGCAGGGACGAGCAGTACTTC.